This entry describes one TCR beta chain. Per the original methods: Quantification of nucleated cells was approximated via reference gene primer amplification. The repertoire was sequenced with immunoSEQ multiplex PCR; TCRdb's copy has only in-frame clones and lacks some. That table gives V, J and clone size, and the DNA gave D and trimming. The sample shows over 200,000 clones, around 83% of them seen only once. This sample stems from a study of blood T cell repertoires in COVID-19. The overall study: Samples of COVID-19 (acute and convalescent) were obtained from the United States, Italy and Spain. From T cells, B-cell-depleted T cells, or PBMCs came the material, which was cDNA or gDNA.

This CDR3 comprises 13 residues. Deletions cut 1 base from V and 1 base from J, with 4 bases between. This TCR came from a man in his forties with active or convalescent COVID-19. The chain joins TRBV12-3 or TRBV12-4 to TRBJ2-5; D uncertain. Sequencing used peripheral blood. This CDR3 is CASSLGLQETQYF. CDR3 nucleotide sequence: TGTGCCAGCAGTTTAGGGCTCCAAGAGACCCAGTACTTC.